This TCR beta chain was recovered during a study of siplizumab effects on memory and regulatory T cells. Sequenced by immunoSEQ multiplex PCR; TCRdb stores in-frame clones only, minus some. The sample lists some 56,000 clones, about 98% occurring once. The length of the CDR3 is 14 residues. The ends lost 6 bases at V and 2 bases at J; junction bases unmatched: 4. Germline assignment: CDR1 MDHEN and CDR2 SYDVKM. V is TRBV28 and J is TRBJ2-7; 10 positions match TRBD1. The sequence derives from a human donor in good health. Source material: naive CD8+ T cells sorted from blood. The CDR3 loop is CASRSGTGAYEQYF. Here the CDR3 DNA reads TGTGCCAGCAGGTCGGGGACAGGGGCCTACGAGCAGTACTTC.